This is a list of T cell receptor beta chains from one sample in a study of T cell responses to AZD1222 COVID-19 vaccine. Some clones are missing from TCRdb's copy, which holds only in-frame ones; the method was immunoSEQ multiplex PCR. The sample records 120,000 or so clones, roughly 87% being singletons. Specimen: peripheral blood, collected on day 0 of AZD1222 vaccination. These receptors all come from an adult in good health. The CDR3 runs from the conserved cysteine through the conserved F or W. D genes are given only for firm matches. Clone size appears in some rows only: once, few, many, or a class for an expanded clone.

TRBV6-4	TRBJ2-1	TRBD2	14	few	TGTGCCAGCAGTGTAGCGGGGGGGATCAATGAGCAGTTCTTC	CASSVAGGINEQFF
TRBV11-1	TRBJ1-1	-	15	few	TGTGCCAGCAGCTTAGGGTGGCCAGGGTACACTGAAGCTTTCTTT	CASSLGWPGYTEAFF
TRBV5-1	TRBJ1-3	TRBD1	13	-	TGCGCCAAGACGACAGGGGCGGGAAACACCATATATTTT	CAKTTGAGNTIYF
TRBV19	TRBJ1-5	-	15	-	TGTGCCAGTAGTGCGGCCCCTGGGGGCAATCAGCCCCAGCATTTT	CASSAAPGGNQPQHF
TRBV4-1	TRBJ2-7	TRBD1	15	-	TGCGCCAGCAGCCTGCCGGGACAGCCCAGTTACGAGCAGTACTTC	CASSLPGQPSYEQYF
TRBV2	TRBJ1-2	-	15	-	TGTGCCAGCAGTGAAGCCCCGGGGAGAGGCTATGGCTACACCTTC	CASSEAPGRGYGYTF
TRBV6-2/TRBV6-3	TRBJ2-7	-	16	-	TGTGCCAGCAGCCCCCTTTCCGGGACAACCTCCTACGAGCAGTACTTC	CASSPLSGTTSYEQYF
TRBV6-5	TRBJ2-7	-	13	-	TGTGCCAGCAAAAGTGTGGGGTCCTACGAGCAGTACTTC	CASKSVGSYEQYF
TRBV19	TRBJ1-1	TRBD1	15	-	TGTGCCAGTAACCTCGACAGGGCGGTGAACACTGAAGCTTTCTTT	CASNLDRAVNTEAFF
TRBV19	TRBJ2-7	-	13	-	TGTGCCAGTAGCAGGGATCCGAGCTACGAGCAGTACTTC	CASSRDPSYEQYF
TRBV30	TRBJ1-1	-	13	-	TGTGCTTCAAAGGGCCTCCCGAACACTGAAGCTTTCTTT	CASKGLPNTEAFF
TRBV6-1	TRBJ2-5	-	15	-	TGTGCCAGCAGTGATTCTACTTTTCGACAAGAGACCCAGTACTTC	CASSDSTFRQETQYF
TRBV2	TRBJ2-7	TRBD1	13	-	TGTGCCACAACAGGGGGCCCCTCCTACGAGCAGTACTTC	CATTGGPSYEQYF
TRBV7-3	TRBJ1-3	-	15	-	TGTGCCAGCAGCTTAATGGGGGGCTCTGGAAACACCATATATTTT	CASSLMGGSGNTIYF
TRBV6-6	TRBJ1-2	TRBD1	15	-	TGTGCCAGCAGTTACGAAGGACAGGGAGCCTATGGCTACACCTTC	CASSYEGQGAYGYTF
TRBV7-9	TRBJ2-5	-	15	-	TGTGCCAGCAGCTTAGTAGTAGCAGGGAGGGAGACCCAGTACTTC	CASSLVVAGRETQYF
TRBV7-9	TRBJ2-7	TRBD1	14	-	TGTGCCAGCGGGACAGGCGCGGCTTCCTACGAGCAGTACTTC	CASGTGAASYEQYF
TRBV14	TRBJ2-7	TRBD1	14	-	TGTGCCAGCAATCTACAGGGGGTCTCCTACGAGCAGTACTTC	CASNLQGVSYEQYF
TRBV5-1	TRBJ1-6	-	15	-	TGCGCCAGCAGCGACAGGAGCTCCTATAATTCACCCCTCCACTTT	CASSDRSSYNSPLHF
TRBV2	TRBJ1-3	-	14	once	TGTGCCAGCAGAGAGGATTTCTCTGGAAACACCATATATTTT	CASREDFSGNTIYF
TRBV5-1	TRBJ2-7	TRBD2	16	-	TGCGCCAGCAGCTTGGAGGGGACTAGCGGCAACTACGAGCAGTACTTC	CASSLEGTSGNYEQYF
TRBV7-9	TRBJ2-5	-	13	-	TGTGCCAGCAGCTTAGCCGGGGGAGAGACCCAGTACTTC	CASSLAGGETQYF
TRBV12-2	TRBJ1-3	-	21	-	TGTGCAAGTCGCTTCTTCTGGGCCGGGACGGCAAGTAAAAAGTCTGGAAACACCATATATTTT	CASRFFWAGTASKKSGNTIYF
TRBV7-9	TRBJ2-7	-	14	-	TGTGCCAGCAGCTTAGCGCTCGGTGACTACGAGCAGTACTTC	CASSLALGDYEQYF
TRBV3-1/TRBV3-2	TRBJ1-5	-	18	-	TGTGCCAGCAGCCAAGGGGCAGGGTGGCCTTATAGCAATCAGCCCCAGCATTTT	CASSQGAGWPYSNQPQHF
TRBV28	TRBJ1-1	-	15	once	TGTGCCAGCAGTAGGGCCTCGAGCGGCTACACTGAAGCTTTCTTT	CASSRASSGYTEAFF
TRBV7-2	TRBJ1-1	-	15	-	TGTGCCAGCAGCTTAGGGCGACAGGCCAGCACTGGAGCTTTCTTT	CASSLGRQASTGAFF
TRBV10-3	TRBJ1-2	TRBD1	14	-	TGTGCCATCAGGGAGATCAGGGGGAGGTATGGCTACACCTTC	CAIREIRGRYGYTF
TRBV7-2	TRBJ1-3	-	14	-	TGTGCCAGCGAGAGAGGCGGGTCTGGAAACACCATATATTTT	CASERGGSGNTIYF
TRBV5-5	TRBJ1-5	-	15	-	TGTGCCAGCAGCTTCGGGGACACGAGCAATCAGCCCCAGCATTTT	CASSFGDTSNQPQHF
TRBV9	TRBJ2-7	-	16	-	TGTGCCAGCAGCGTAGGGCGGTGGGTGGACTCCTACGAGCAGTACTTC	CASSVGRWVDSYEQYF
TRBV24-1	TRBJ2-7	TRBD2	16	-	TGTGCCACCAGTGACCCCCGGGGGGGACCCTCCTACGAGCAGTACTTC	CATSDPRGGPSYEQYF
TRBV19	TRBJ2-6	-	17	-	TGTGCCAGTAGGGACAGTCCCCTCCTGAGTGGGGCCAACGTCCTGACTTTC	CASRDSPLLSGANVLTF
TRBV18	TRBJ2-7	-	13	-	TGTGCCAGCTCACCAGGACACCTAGCCGGGAAGTACTTC	CASSPGHLAGKYF
TRBV5-6	TRBJ2-7	TRBD1	13	-	TGTGCCAGCAGACGGACAGGGATCTACGAGCAGTACTTC	CASRRTGIYEQYF
TRBV9	TRBJ1-3	-	15	-	TGTGCCAGCAGCGTCCACAGGGACCCTGGAAACACCATATATTTT	CASSVHRDPGNTIYF
TRBV28	TRBJ2-1	-	15	-	TGTGCCAGCAGTTCCGCAGGGGTTTCCTACAATGAGCAGTTCTTC	CASSSAGVSYNEQFF
TRBV19	TRBJ1-5	TRBD1	14	-	TGTGCCAGTAGGAAGACAGGGGGGAATCAGCCCCAGCATTTT	CASRKTGGNQPQHF
TRBV5-1	TRBJ2-7	-	15	-	TGCGCCAGCAGCTTGGCCCCAGGGGGGACGAACGAGCAGTACTTC	CASSLAPGGTNEQYF
TRBV28	TRBJ2-3	-	14	-	TGTGCCAGCACTCCTGCCCGGATCACAGATACGCAGTATTTT	CASTPARITDTQYF
TRBV28	TRBJ1-6	-	12	-	TGTGCCAGCAGTTTATATCCTTCACCCCTCCACTTT	CASSLYPSPLHF
TRBV5-4	TRBJ2-3	-	13	once	TGTGCCAGCAGCTCAACAGGGACAGATACGCAGTATTTT	CASSSTGTDTQYF